This TCR beta chain was sequenced in a study of CD8 T cells in ankylosing spondylitis. General study results and limits: Certain motif variants had earlier appeared in reactive arthritis synovial fluid and blood. Several highly homologous variants formed a TCR beta motif that appeared characteristic of ankylosing spondylitis blood.

With regard to this clonotype: Antigen: not known.

Scientists made TCR beta libraries using quantitative 5'-RACE with molecular barcodes. One entry per CDR3 protein, called by TCRdb with MiXCR from the 5' RACE reads. The data contain fewer than 450,000 distinct CDR3 sequences, more than 15% of them singletons. CDR3 length: 17 residues. J was trimmed by 10 bases and V by 3 bases; bases with no gene match: 15. Germline assignment: CDR1 LGHDT and CDR2 YNNKEL (reference sequence). The clonotype originates from a male donor with ankylosing spondylitis. This chain links TRBV3-1 with TRBJ1-5; the match to TRBD1 covers 10 bases. Material: blood, either unsorted or a sorted T cell fraction (not recorded which). The CDR3 nucleotides are TGTGCCAGCAGCCAGGCCCTTGGACAGGGGGGATTTTCACCCCAGCATTTT. Encoded protein: CASSQALGQGGFSPQHF.